Listed below are T cell receptor beta chains from one sample, sequenced in a study of blood T cell repertoires in COVID-19. TCRdb's table, derived via immunoSEQ multiplex PCR, lists solely in-frame clones and lacks some. In the table there are around 40,000 clones, roughly nine tenths of which are singletons. Sequencing was carried out using peripheral blood. The receptors stem from a woman in her twenties or thirties in a cohort sampled during active COVID-19. The CDR3 runs from the conserved cysteine through the conserved F or W. The D gene is left open where the match is weak. A clone size is listed for some rows: how often the clone was seen (once, few, many), or a class if it is expanded.

J: TRBJ2-3
size: -
V: TRBV30
D: TRBD2
DNA: TGTGCCTGGCGACCTACGGCCGGGACTAGTACAGATACGCAGTATTTT
CDR3: CAWRPTAGTSTDTQYF

J: TRBJ1-2
size: -
V: TRBV3-1/TRBV3-2
D: TRBD1
DNA: TGTGCCAGCAGCCAGTCTACAGGGGGCCAGGGTGGCTACACCTTC
CDR3: CASSQSTGGQGGYTF

J: TRBJ2-2
size: -
V: TRBV6-5
D: -
DNA: TGTGCCAGCCGGGAGAGCCTGAACACCGGGGAGCTGTTTTTT
CDR3: CASRESLNTGELFF

J: TRBJ1-2
size: -
V: TRBV7-9
D: -
DNA: TGTGCCAGCAGCCCTAGCGGTGGGGGTACCGATGGCTACACCTTC
CDR3: CASSPSGGGTDGYTF

J: TRBJ2-1
size: -
V: TRBV27
D: -
DNA: TGTGCCAGCAGGACCGCCGGGACCCCAGGCGGGGAGTTCTTC
CDR3: CASRTAGTPGGEFF

J: TRBJ2-3
size: -
V: TRBV2
D: TRBD2
DNA: TGTGCCAGGACGGATGAGCGGGAGGGTCAAGATACGCAGTATTTT
CDR3: CARTDEREGQDTQYF

J: TRBJ2-2
size: once
V: TRBV6-5
D: -
DNA: TGTGCCAGCGACCCTCGGAGAAACACCGGGGAGCTGTTTTTT
CDR3: CASDPRRNTGELFF

J: TRBJ2-2
size: -
V: TRBV2
D: TRBD1
DNA: TGTGCCAGCAGTGATAAGGGGGCGTTGACCGGGGAGCTGTTTTTT
CDR3: CASSDKGALTGELFF

J: TRBJ1-1
size: -
V: TRBV9
D: -
DNA: TGTGCCAGCAGCGTCGGGGGGGCCTCCACTGAAGCTTTCTTT
CDR3: CASSVGGASTEAFF

J: TRBJ2-4
size: -
V: TRBV27
D: -
DNA: TGTGCCAGCAGTGTCCTACAGGGAGCCAAAAACATTCAGTACTTC
CDR3: CASSVLQGAKNIQYF

J: TRBJ2-2
size: once
V: TRBV5-5
D: -
DNA: TGTGCCAGCAGCTTTTTCGTGGCAGGGACCGGGGAGCTGTTTTTT
CDR3: CASSFFVAGTGELFF

J: TRBJ2-7
size: -
V: TRBV4-1
D: TRBD1
DNA: TGCGCCAGCAGCCAAGGTACAGGGGACTACGAGCAGTACTTC
CDR3: CASSQGTGDYEQYF

J: TRBJ2-4
size: -
V: TRBV13
D: TRBD1
DNA: TGTGCCAGCAGCGCCCCCTCGGGACAGGGGACAAACATTCAGTACTTC
CDR3: CASSAPSGQGTNIQYF

J: TRBJ2-3
size: once
V: TRBV9
D: TRBD2
DNA: TGTGCCAGCAGCGTTAAGGGACTAGCGGGAGTCTCCGGCACAGATACGCAGTATTTT
CDR3: CASSVKGLAGVSGTDTQYF

J: TRBJ1-4
size: -
V: TRBV29-1
D: -
DNA: TGCAGCATATCCGGACAGACGAATGAAAAACTGTTTTTT
CDR3: CSISGQTNEKLFF

J: TRBJ1-6
size: -
V: TRBV10-3
D: TRBD1
DNA: TGTGCCATCAGTGAGTCGCCCTTCGAAGGGGGCGATTCACCCCTCCACTTT
CDR3: CAISESPFEGGDSPLHF

J: TRBJ1-2
size: -
V: TRBV27
D: TRBD1
DNA: TGTGCCAGCAGTTTATGGGACAGGGGCTCTGGCTACACCTTC
CDR3: CASSLWDRGSGYTF

J: TRBJ1-6
size: few
V: TRBV7-9
D: -
DNA: TGTGCCAGCAGCCCCGCCCAGGTCCGAAATTCACCCCTCCACTTT
CDR3: CASSPAQVRNSPLHF

J: TRBJ1-4
size: -
V: TRBV6-5
D: -
DNA: TGTGCCAGCAGTTACACAGCTAATGAAAAACTGTTTTTT
CDR3: CASSYTANEKLFF

J: TRBJ2-1
size: -
V: TRBV19
D: TRBD2
DNA: TGTGCCAGTCAAAGCGGGGCCGGCAATGAGCAGTTCTTC
CDR3: CASQSGAGNEQFF

J: TRBJ1-1
size: -
V: TRBV10-3
D: -
DNA: TGTGCCATCAGTGAGCCCGCGGACAGAATGAACACTGAAGCTTTCTTT
CDR3: CAISEPADRMNTEAFF

J: TRBJ1-1
size: -
V: TRBV28
D: TRBD1
DNA: TGTGCCAGCAGTATATCGGACAGGTTTTATGAAGCTTTCTTT
CDR3: CASSISDRFYEAFF

J: TRBJ1-2
size: -
V: TRBV2
D: TRBD1
DNA: TGTGCCAGCAGTGAGGACAGGGCTTGGGGCTACACCTTC
CDR3: CASSEDRAWGYTF

J: TRBJ1-2
size: -
V: TRBV19
D: TRBD1
DNA: TGTGCCAGTAGTATTTTGGGCAGGGGGCTTAACTATGGCTACACCTTC
CDR3: CASSILGRGLNYGYTF

J: TRBJ2-1
size: once
V: TRBV18
D: TRBD1
DNA: TGTGCCAGCTCACCACCAGGTGGGGACAGGAAGGGACTTCAGTTCTTC
CDR3: CASSPPGGDRKGLQFF

J: TRBJ2-7
size: -
V: TRBV30
D: -
DNA: TGTGCCTGGACGGGGCAGGGGCCCTACGAGCAGTACTTC
CDR3: CAWTGQGPYEQYF

J: TRBJ2-4
size: -
V: TRBV5-6
D: TRBD2
DNA: TGTGCCAGCAGCTTGCATTTTAGCGGGGGCCTTCTAGCCAAAAACATTCAGTACTTC
CDR3: CASSLHFSGGLLAKNIQYF

J: TRBJ2-3
size: -
V: TRBV14
D: -
DNA: TGTGCCAGCAGCCAAGCGTCGGACTCCTCGAGCACAGATACGCAGTATTTT
CDR3: CASSQASDSSSTDTQYF

J: TRBJ2-7
size: -
V: TRBV7-2
D: -
DNA: TGTGCCAGCAGCACCCGGGGTCTGGTAGCCCTAACCGGCGAGCAGTACTTC
CDR3: CASSTRGLVALTGEQYF

J: TRBJ1-1
size: -
V: TRBV11-1
D: -
DNA: TGTGCCAGCAGCTTTGACAGCGGGGCGACTGAAGCTTTCTTT
CDR3: CASSFDSGATEAFF

J: TRBJ2-2
size: -
V: TRBV9
D: TRBD1
DNA: TGTGCCAGCAGCGTAGACAGGGGTCGACACCGGGGAGCTGTTTTT
CDR3: CASSVDRGRHRGAVF

J: TRBJ2-2
size: -
V: TRBV13
D: -
DNA: TGTGCCAGCAGCTCCCGGGACTTCGGTACCACCGGGGAGCTGTTTTTT
CDR3: CASSSRDFGTTGELFF

J: TRBJ1-5
size: -
V: TRBV28
D: TRBD1
DNA: TGTGCCAGCAACCCCGACAGGGACGGGCAGCCCCAGCATTTT
CDR3: CASNPDRDGQPQHF

J: TRBJ2-1
size: -
V: TRBV7-2
D: -
DNA: TGTGCCAGCAGCTTAGTCGGGGGCAATGAGCAGTTCTTC
CDR3: CASSLVGGNEQFF

J: TRBJ1-3
size: -
V: TRBV18
D: -
DNA: TGTGCCAGCTCACCACCGTGGACAGTCCAAGGAAACACCATATATTTT
CDR3: CASSPPWTVQGNTIYF

J: TRBJ2-7
size: once
V: TRBV3-1/TRBV3-2
D: TRBD2
DNA: TGTGCCAGCAGCCCCATAGGAGCGGGAGGTCCGGACGAGCAGTACTTC
CDR3: CASSPIGAGGPDEQYF

J: TRBJ1-1
size: -
V: TRBV7-3
D: -
DNA: TGTGCCAGCAGGGTGGGCACACACACTGAAGCTTTCTTT
CDR3: CASRVGTHTEAFF

J: TRBJ1-4
size: -
V: TRBV19
D: TRBD1
DNA: TGTGCCAGTAGTAAGGGGACAGCGAGGAGTGAAAAACTGTTTTTT
CDR3: CASSKGTARSEKLFF

J: TRBJ2-3
size: once
V: TRBV24-1
D: -
DNA: TGTGCCACCAGTGATTCCAGGGATTCTAGCACAGATACGCAGTATTTT
CDR3: CATSDSRDSSTDTQYF

J: TRBJ2-1
size: -
V: TRBV6-4
D: TRBD2
DNA: TGTGCCAGCAGTCCGGGACTAGCGGGAAGTGAGCAGTTCTTC
CDR3: CASSPGLAGSEQFF

J: TRBJ2-2
size: -
V: TRBV30
D: -
DNA: TGTGCCTGGAAGGGGGAGGGGGTCGGGGAGCTGTTTTTT
CDR3: CAWKGEGVGELFF

J: TRBJ2-7
size: -
V: TRBV4-3
D: TRBD2
DNA: TGCGCCAGCAGCCGCGCGGCGGGAGAGTACGAGCAGTACTTC
CDR3: CASSRAAGEYEQYF

J: TRBJ1-5
size: -
V: TRBV19
D: -
DNA: TGTGCCAGTAGTCTATCGACAGGAGTAGAAGATCAGCCCCAGCATTTT
CDR3: CASSLSTGVEDQPQHF

J: TRBJ1-6
size: -
V: TRBV18
D: TRBD1
DNA: TGTGCCAGCTCACCCGACAGGGTGGAAAATTCACCCCTCCACTTT
CDR3: CASSPDRVENSPLHF

J: TRBJ1-6
size: -
V: TRBV5-1
D: TRBD1
DNA: TGCGCCAGCAGCTTGGTCCAGGGACAGAAATCACCCCTCCACTTT
CDR3: CASSLVQGQKSPLHF

J: TRBJ2-3
size: -
V: TRBV3-1/TRBV3-2
D: -
DNA: TGTGCCAGCAGCCCCCGACCTACTGGCCTGAGGGATACGCAGTATTTT
CDR3: CASSPRPTGLRDTQYF

J: TRBJ2-1
size: -
V: TRBV12-5
D: TRBD2
DNA: TGTGCTAGTGGTTTGTGGCTAGCGGGATACAATGAGCAGTTCTTC
CDR3: CASGLWLAGYNEQFF

J: TRBJ1-1
size: -
V: TRBV5-6
D: -
DNA: TGTGCCAGCAGCCGGGGAGCGGGGGCGAACACTGAAGCTTTCTTT
CDR3: CASSRGAGANTEAFF

J: TRBJ2-1
size: -
V: TRBV3-1/TRBV3-2
D: -
DNA: TGTGCCAGCAGCCAAGGTCCAGGGTTCAATGAGCAGTTCTTC
CDR3: CASSQGPGFNEQFF

J: TRBJ2-1
size: few
V: TRBV10-1
D: -
DNA: TGCGCCAGCAGTCTGGAACAGGCCTACAATGAGCAGTTCTTC
CDR3: CASSLEQAYNEQFF

J: TRBJ2-2
size: -
V: TRBV25-1
D: -
DNA: TGTGCCAGCAGGCCCGATCGACTCGACACCGGGGAGCTGTTTTTT
CDR3: CASRPDRLDTGELFF

J: TRBJ1-4
size: -
V: TRBV19
D: -
DNA: TGTGCCAGTAGTATAGACAGGGGTTATCGTGAAAAACTGTTTTTT
CDR3: CASSIDRGYREKLFF

J: TRBJ1-2
size: once
V: TRBV27
D: -
DNA: TGTGCCAGCAGTTATACAGGGAGAGGACCATCGGGCTACACCTTC
CDR3: CASSYTGRGPSGYTF

J: TRBJ2-1
size: -
V: TRBV6-5
D: -
DNA: TGTGCCAGCAGTTACAGTTGGACTCCTAGCCATGAGCAGTTCTTC
CDR3: CASSYSWTPSHEQFF

J: TRBJ2-2
size: -
V: TRBV5-1
D: -
DNA: TGCGCCAGCAGCTTCGGGGAGATGACCGGGGAGCTGTTTTTT
CDR3: CASSFGEMTGELFF

J: TRBJ1-5
size: -
V: TRBV24-1
D: -
DNA: TGTGCCACCAGTGATTCGGGGCACGGGGGGTTTAACGGGCCCCAGCATTTT
CDR3: CATSDSGHGGFNGPQHF

J: TRBJ2-3
size: -
V: TRBV24-1
D: -
DNA: TGTGCCACCAGTGACCCAGGGGGGAATACGCAGTATTTT
CDR3: CATSDPGGNTQYF

J: TRBJ2-3
size: -
V: TRBV6-6
D: -
DNA: TGTGCCAGCAATCCACAGGGAGATACGCAGTATTTT
CDR3: CASNPQGDTQYF

J: TRBJ1-2
size: -
V: TRBV24-1
D: TRBD1
DNA: TGTGCCACCAGTGACTTGAGGGGGCCCCTGTCCCTAGGCTACACCTTC
CDR3: CATSDLRGPLSLGYTF

J: TRBJ2-5
size: -
V: TRBV7-7
D: -
DNA: TGTGCTAGCAGCCAAACAACAGGTCCGTCGTGGACCCAGTACTTC
CDR3: CASSQTTGPSWTQYF